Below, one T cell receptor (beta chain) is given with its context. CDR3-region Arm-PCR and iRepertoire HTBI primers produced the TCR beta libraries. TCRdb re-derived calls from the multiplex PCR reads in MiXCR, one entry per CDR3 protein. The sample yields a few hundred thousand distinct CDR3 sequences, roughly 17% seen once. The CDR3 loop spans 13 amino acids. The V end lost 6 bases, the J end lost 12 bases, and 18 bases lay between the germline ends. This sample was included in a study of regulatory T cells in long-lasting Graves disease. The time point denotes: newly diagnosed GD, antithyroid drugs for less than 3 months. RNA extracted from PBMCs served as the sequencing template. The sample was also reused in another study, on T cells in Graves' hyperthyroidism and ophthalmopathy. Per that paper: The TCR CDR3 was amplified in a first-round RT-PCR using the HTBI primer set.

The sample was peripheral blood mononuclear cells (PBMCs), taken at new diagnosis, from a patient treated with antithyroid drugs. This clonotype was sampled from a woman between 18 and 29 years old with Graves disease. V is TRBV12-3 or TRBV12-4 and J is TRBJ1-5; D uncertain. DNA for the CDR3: TGTGCCAGCAGCCAAGATGAAGCCAGTCTCCAGCATTTT. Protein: CASSQDEASLQHF.